The source of this T cell receptor beta chain is a study of blood T cells in healthy people across ages. Points from the study as a whole: Compared with aged donors, long-lived donors showed fewer expanded clones, suggesting selection. The fall in TCR beta diversity per million T cells was roughly linear with age.

Only a few counts were recorded for this clonotype. Its specificity is unknown. Per the germline V gene, CDR1 is SQVTM and CDR2 is ANQGSEA. J was trimmed by 11 bases and V by 2 bases; bases with no gene match: 6. The CDR3 extends over 12 amino acids. Combining a sample-barcoded 5' primer with a J-beta primer mix, a second PCR ran for about 7 to 12 cycles. Every molecule of cDNA carried a tag from a template-switch adaptor with 12 random nucleotides. TCRdb redid the calling of the 5' RACE reads with MiXCR, one entry per CDR3 protein. This table holds more than 650,000 distinct CDR3 sequences, 22% found once.

This rearrangement joins TRBV29-1 to TRBJ2-1; 7 bases are shared with TRBD1. What was sequenced was blood. The source is a man aged 70-80 years in good health. CDR3 region: CSVESGQRQQFF. The CDR3 DNA reads as TGCAGCGTTGAATCGGGACAGAGACAGCAGTTCTTC.